This TCR beta chain was captured by sequencing in a study of T-cell reconstitution after alpha-beta-depleted transplantation in children (dated by TCRdb to the mid-2010s). General notes on the study: Using TCR repertoire profiling, the study quantitatively followed how T-cell immune reconstitution unfolded in children after TCRalphabeta/CD19-depleted allogeneic hematopoietic cell transplantation.

The study at large found these results: The high TCRbeta diversity at day 60 in some patients was ascribed to recipient T cells and intrathymic progenitors that had survived conditioning. The apparently early alphabetaT-cell count recovery about two months after transplant was reportedly dependent on only several hundred rapidly expanded clones derived from non-depleted graft cells. Hyperexpanded clone frequencies declined over subsequent months; after one year, T-cell counts and TCRbeta diversity were mostly attributed to newly produced T cells.

Reading the label with the study, this specimen's treatment or condition is: allogeneic hematopoietic cell transplantation with graft depleted of TCRalphabeta T cells and CD19 B cells. The children who served as transplant recipients had been given grafts of TCRalphabeta/CD19-depleted allogeneic hematopoietic cells. Preparation of the library involved PCR. The sequencing machine was an Illumina HiSeq 2500. TCR libraries were prepared with molecular barcoding, using unique molecular identifiers to normalize TCRbeta repertoire quantification. The raw public data were reprocessed by TCRdb itself: fastp quality trimming at Q25, MiXCR clonotype calling, in-frame beta chains only. Records with the same CDR3 protein are collapsed into one entry carrying the most frequent genes and DNA. The sample yields about 830,000 distinct CDR3 sequences; roughly 16% were counted once. The top ten clonotypes cover 5% of the sample.

The germline V gene supplies CDR1 SGHDT and CDR2 YYEEEE. V and J are trimmed by 2 bases and 1 base, and the gene matches miss 6 bases of the junction. The CDR3, cysteine through phenylalanine, is 16 amino acids long. The CDR3 DNA has 48 bases and is translated from base 1. This clonotype was observed a few times. There is no known antigen for this receptor. No quality values exist for individual bases; no much larger clone is one base distant. Here the chain combines TRBV5-6 and TRBJ1-1; 9 of the junction bases match TRBD1. The receptor comes from a male patient younger than 18 who had a stem cell transplant for acute lymphoblastic leukemia, so the T cells may come from the graft donor. The material was PBMCs, mostly from graft donor cells, obtained 360 days after TCRalphabeta/CD19-depleted stem cell transplant. CDR3 reads: CASSFFGTGWNTEAFF. The nucleotides read TGTGCCAGCAGCTTTTTCGGGACAGGGTGGAACACTGAAGCTTTCTTT.